This T cell receptor beta chain stems from a study of blood T cell repertoires in COVID-19. Produced via immunoSEQ multiplex PCR; TCRdb's table is partial and in-frame only. The sample contains 95,000 to 150,000 clones, around 83% of which appear only once. This CDR3 spans 16 amino acids. The V gene's germline CDR1 is MDHEN and CDR2 SYDVKM. Losses at the gene ends were 6 bases for V and 3 bases for J; bases not matched to a gene: 11. This TCR was sampled from a woman aged 25 to 45 who had recovered from COVID-19. The sample was PBMCs or T cells enriched from blood (not recorded which). The rearrangement joins TRBV28 to TRBJ2-3; 8 bases align to TRBD2. DNA for the CDR3: TGTGCCAGCAGCTTCCGAGCGGGAGCCGGGACAGATACGCAGTATTTT. This encodes CASSFRAGAGTDTQYF. Full variable domain (remainder filled in from reference TRBV28 and TRBJ2-3): DVKVTQSSRYLVKRTGEKVFLECVQDMDHENMFWYRQDPGLGLRLIYFSYDVKMKEKGDIPEGYSVSREKKERFSLILESASTNQTSMYLCASSFRAGAGTDTQYFGPGTRLTVL.